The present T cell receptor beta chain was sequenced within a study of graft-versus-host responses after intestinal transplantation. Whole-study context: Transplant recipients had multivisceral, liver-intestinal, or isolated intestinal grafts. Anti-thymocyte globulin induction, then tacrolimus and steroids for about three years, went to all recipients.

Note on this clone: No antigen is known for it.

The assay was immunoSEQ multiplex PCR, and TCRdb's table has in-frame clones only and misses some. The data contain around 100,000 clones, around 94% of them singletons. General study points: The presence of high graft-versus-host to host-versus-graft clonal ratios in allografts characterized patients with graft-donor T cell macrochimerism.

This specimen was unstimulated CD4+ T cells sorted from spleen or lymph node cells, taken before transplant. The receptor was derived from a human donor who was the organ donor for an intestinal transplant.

The CDR3 loop reads CASSLRGTSGTDTQYF. The DNA of the CDR3 is TGTGCCAGCAGCTTAAGGGGGACTAGCGGCACAGATACGCAGTATTTT. The chain combines TRBV7-6 with TRBJ2-3; 10 bases align to TRBD2. CDR1 and CDR2 from the germline V gene are SGHVS and FNYEAQ. The CDR3 extends over 16 amino acids. J was trimmed by 1 base and V by 2 bases; bases with no gene match: 3.